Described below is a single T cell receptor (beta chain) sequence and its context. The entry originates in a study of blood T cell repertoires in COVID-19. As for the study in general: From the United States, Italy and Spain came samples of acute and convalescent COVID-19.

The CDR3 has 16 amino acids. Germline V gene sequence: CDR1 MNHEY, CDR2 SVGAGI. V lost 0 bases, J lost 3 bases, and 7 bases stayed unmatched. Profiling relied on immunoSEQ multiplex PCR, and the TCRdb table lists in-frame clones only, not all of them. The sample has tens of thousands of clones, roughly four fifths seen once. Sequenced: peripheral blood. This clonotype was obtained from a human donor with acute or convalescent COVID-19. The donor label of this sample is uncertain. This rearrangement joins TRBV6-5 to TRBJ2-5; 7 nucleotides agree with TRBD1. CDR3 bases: TGTGCCAGCAGTTACTCGTACCGACAGGGAAAAGAGACCCAGTACTTC. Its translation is CASSYSYRQGKETQYF.